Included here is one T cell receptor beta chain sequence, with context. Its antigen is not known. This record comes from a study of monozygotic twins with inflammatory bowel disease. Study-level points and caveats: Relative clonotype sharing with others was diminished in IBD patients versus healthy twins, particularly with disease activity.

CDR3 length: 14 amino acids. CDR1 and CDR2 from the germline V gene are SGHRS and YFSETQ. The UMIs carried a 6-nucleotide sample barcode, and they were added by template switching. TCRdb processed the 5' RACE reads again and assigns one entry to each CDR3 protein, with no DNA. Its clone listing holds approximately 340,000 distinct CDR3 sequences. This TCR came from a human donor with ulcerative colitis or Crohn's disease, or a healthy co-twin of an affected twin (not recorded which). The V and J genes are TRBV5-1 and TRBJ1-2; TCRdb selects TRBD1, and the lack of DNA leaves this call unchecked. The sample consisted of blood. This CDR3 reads CASSLGDRANGYTF.